The 21 T cell receptor beta chains reported below all come from one sample, sequenced in a study of OX40 agonist ivuxolimab in advanced cancers. Assay: immunoSEQ multiplex PCR; the TCRdb copy retains only in-frame clones and omits some. The sample holds about 82,000 clones, 85% to 90% seen once. The sample in question was CD4+ or CD8+ T cells sorted from blood, obtained in a trial of the OX40 agonist ivuxolimab. The receptors originated from an adult with an advanced solid tumor such as melanoma, head and neck, liver or kidney cancer.

This chain connects TRBV2 to TRBJ2-3, with 8 bases fitting TRBD1. Germline assignment: CDR1 SNHLY and CDR2 FYNNEI. V gave up 4 bases and J gave up 1 base; unmatched junction bases: 4. This CDR3 contains 15 residues. The CDR3 region has the DNA TGTGCCAGCAGTGCTCAACAGGGGGGCACAGATACGCAGTATTTT. Protein: CASSAQQGGTDTQYF.

The chain has TRBV4-1 and TRBJ2-7; D unclear. Between the trimmed V and J ends, which lost 0 bases and 6 bases, there was a span of 15 bases. Per the germline V gene, CDR1 is MGHRA and CDR2 is YSYEKL. CDR3 length equals 15 residues. CDR3 region: CASSQDDPFPREQYF. The CDR3 bases are TGCGCCAGCAGCCAAGATGACCCCTTTCCGCGCGAGCAGTACTTC.

This clone was observed a handful of times. The chain's CDR3 is CAWRTNSNQPQHF. The CDR3, as DNA: TGTGCCTGGAGGACAAATAGCAATCAGCCCCAGCATTTT. This chain connects TRBV30 to TRBJ1-5; D gene uncertain. Germline loops: CDR1 GTSNPN, CDR2 SVGIG (reference sequence). Deletions cut 3 bases from V and 0 bases from J, with 6 bases between. The CDR3 covers 13 residues.

This chain joins TRBV6-5 and TRBJ2-7; possibly TRBD2 for D (5 bases). This CDR3 contains 14 residues. Germline CDR1 MNHEY, CDR2 SVGAGI. V was cut by 5 bases and J by 2 bases, with 13 bases left in between. As DNA, the CDR3 is TGTGCCAGCAGTCTCGGACTCGGTGCCTACGAGCAGTACTTC. It is translated as CASSLGLGAYEQYF.

The chain employs TRBV7-6 and TRBJ2-2; D is uncertain. Per germline, CDR1 SGHVS and CDR2 FNYEAQ. The CDR3 totals 16 residues. Trimming took off 1 base at V and 3 bases at J, with 12 bases between the two ends. CDR3 sequence reads: CASSLGPPSDTGELFF. CDR3 coding DNA: TGTGCCAGCAGCTTAGGGCCCCCAAGCGACACCGGGGAGCTGTTTTTT.

The V gene is TRBV19, the J gene TRBJ2-1; 10 nucleotides agree with TRBD2. The CDR3 length is 19 residues. The trim removed 6 bases at V and 1 base at J, leaving 15 bases unmatched. CDR1 and CDR2 from the germline V gene are LNHDA and SQIVND (reference sequence). The CDR3 nucleotides are TGTGCCAGTAGAAATGTGGGGGCTAGCGGGAGTACTTCCTACAATGAGCAGTTCTTC. It yields the protein CASRNVGASGSTSYNEQFF. Full variable domain (outside the CDR3, taken from reference TRBV19 and TRBJ2-1): DGGITQSPKYLFRKEGQNVTLSCEQNLNHDAMYWYRQDPGQGLRLIYYSQIVNDFQKGDIAEGYSVSREKKESFPLTVTSAQKNPTAFYLCASRNVGASGSTSYNEQFFGPGTRLTVL.

Only a few counts were recorded for this clone. This chain connects TRBV2 to TRBJ2-1, with 11 bases matching TRBD2. CDR1 is SNHLY and CDR2 is FYNNEI in the germline V gene. The CDR3 is 15 amino acids. Germline trimming cut 8 bases from V and 5 bases from J; bases unmatched to any gene: 8. DNA of the CDR3: TGTGCCAGCGGAAGAGAACTAGCGGGAGACAATGAGCAGTTCTTC. Protein: CASGRELAGDNEQFF.

The V call is TRBV6-5, the J call TRBJ2-3; D is ambiguous. Germline-derived CDR1 and CDR2 are MNHEY and SVGAGI. Trimming took 8 bases from V and 0 from J, leaving 6 bases between them. CDR3 length equals 12 residues. DNA of the CDR3: TGTGCCAGCGGGATGAGCACAGATACGCAGTATTTT. Protein sequence: CASGMSTDTQYF.

For the CDR3, the DNA is TGTGCCACCAGCATGGGCGGGAGGGCCGCAGAGACCCAGTACTTC. Protein sequence: CATSMGGRAAETQYF. This sequence joins TRBV15 and TRBJ2-5; TRBD2 agrees at 9 bases. Germline values: CDR1 LNHNV, CDR2 YYDKDF (reference sequence). V gave up 4 bases and J gave up 4 bases; unmatched junction bases: 7. The length of the CDR3 is 15 residues.

The rearrangement links TRBV19 to TRBJ2-3; D is unresolved. Germline V CDR1 and CDR2: LNHDA, SQIVND (reference sequence). The V end was cut by 6 bases, the J end by 4 bases, with 8 bases between. This CDR3 comprises 12 residues. CDR3 amino acids: CASSPVSDTQYF. CDR3 nucleotides: TGTGCCAGTAGCCCAGTCTCAGATACGCAGTATTTT.

This clone was counted a few times. This rearrangement joins TRBV27 to TRBJ2-2; D may match TRBD1 or TRBD2 (5 bases each). The CDR3 is made up of 13 amino acids. CDR1 is MNHEY, CDR2 SMNVEV, per germline (reference sequence). V was trimmed by 3 bases and J by 7 bases, leaving 9 bases between them. The CDR3 is CASSFQGRGELFF. The CDR3 coding sequence is TGTGCCAGCAGTTTCCAGGGACGCGGGGAGCTGTTTTTT.

Concerning this clone itself: At the DNA level, this CDR3 is encoded by other sequences in the same sample as well. J is TRBJ2-3 and V is TRBV5-1; maybe TRBD2 (5 bases). The CDR3 runs 13 residues. Germline lookup yields CDR1 SGHRS and CDR2 YFSETQ. The V end lost 2 bases, the J end lost 3 bases, and 7 bases lay between the germline ends. CDR3 in DNA: TGCGCCAGCAGCTTAGGGAGTACAGATACGCAGTATTTT. Encoded protein: CASSLGSTDTQYF.

The gene calls are TRBV4-2 and TRBJ2-3, with D possibly TRBD1 on 6 matching bases. The CDR3 covers 16 residues. The V gene's germline CDR1 is LGHNA and CDR2 YNFKEQ. The V end was cut by 0 bases, the J end by 8 bases, with 18 bases between. CDR3 sequence reads: CASSQEGGNQGSTQYF. CDR3 nucleotide sequence: TGTGCCAGCAGCCAAGAAGGAGGAAATCAGGGGAGTACGCAGTATTTT.

This chain connects TRBV2 to TRBJ2-3; a possible D gene is TRBD2 (5 bases). The CDR3 has 12 residues. Between the trimmed V and J ends, which lost 6 bases and 6 bases, there was a span of 10 bases. The germline CDR1 and CDR2 sequences are SNHLY and FYNNEI. The CDR3 sequence is CASRSSGDTQYF. CDR3 coding DNA: TGTGCCAGCAGGTCCTCGGGGGATACGCAGTATTTT.

This CDR3 is CASSIGQGARDFQPQHF. CDR3 DNA sequence: TGTGCCAGTAGTATCGGCCAGGGGGCGAGGGATTTTCAGCCCCAGCATTTT. The chain joins TRBV19 to TRBJ1-5, with TRBD1 matching over 8 bases. The trim removed 3 bases at V and 6 bases at J, leaving 13 bases unmatched. CDR1 and CDR2 from the germline V gene are LNHDA and SQIVND (reference sequence). The CDR3 totals 17 residues.

The chain couples TRBV6-5 to TRBJ2-2; D is possibly TRBD1 (6 bases). Germline V gene sequence: CDR1 MNHEY, CDR2 SVGAGI. The V end lost 0 bases, the J end lost 5 bases, and 13 bases lay between the germline ends. CDR3 size: 16 residues. CDR3 in DNA: TGTGCCAGCAGTTACTCGGGCAGGGGAGATACCGGGGAGCTGTTTTTT. It encodes CASSYSGRGDTGELFF.

This sequence joins TRBV7-2 and TRBJ2-7; D not resolved. Germline CDR1 is SGHTA and CDR2 is FQGNSA. The CDR3 sequence is 14 residues long. V was pared by 1 base and J by 0 bases, with 7 bases between. The CDR3 DNA reads as TGTGCCAGCAGCTTAGGACTGGACTCCTACGAGCAGTACTTC. As protein: CASSLGLDSYEQYF.

The chain carries TRBV27 and TRBJ1-2; 8 bases map to TRBD1. The CDR3 runs 16 residues. Germline CDR1 reads MNHEY; CDR2 reads SMNVEV (reference sequence). The V gene end was trimmed by 6 bases and the J gene end by 5 bases; junction bases not matched to a gene: 14. The CDR3 DNA reads as TGTGCCAGCAGCACCGGGACAGGAGAGGGGTGGTATGGCTACACCTTC. Protein sequence: CASSTGTGEGWYGYTF.

This clone showed up just a few times. The chain couples TRBV21-1 to TRBJ2-3; no check of the table's D call, TRBD2, against the DNA was made. TRBV21-1 is a listed pseudogene. This CDR3 comprises 17 residues. In DNA, the CDR3 is TGTGCCAGCAGCCTGCGGCGGGAGGGCCTCGGTGCAGATACGCAGTATTTT. Protein sequence: CASSLRREGLGADTQYF.

CDR3 protein: CSVEGTYPGETQYF. CDR3 DNA: TGCAGCGTTGAGGGGACATACCCGGGGGAGACCCAGTACTTC. The chain carries TRBV29-1 and TRBJ2-5, with D possibly being TRBD1 (6 bases). CDR1 and CDR2 (germline): SQVTM, ANQGSEA. Trimming removed 3 bases from V and 5 bases from J, with 16 bases in between. The CDR3 is made up of 14 amino acids.

V usage is TRBV11-2 and J usage is TRBJ2-3, with D possibly being TRBD2 (5 bases). The germline V gene has CDR1 SGHAT and CDR2 FQNNGV. V lost 1 base, J lost 5 bases, and 13 bases lay in between. The CDR3 length is 15 residues. In DNA, the CDR3 is TGTGCCAGCAGCTTAGTTGTGGGAGTAATAGATACGCAGTATTTT. Residues: CASSLVVGVIDTQYF.